A single sample gave rise to the 25 T cell receptor beta chains below, sequenced in a study of blood T cells in healthy people across ages. Primers used in a second PCR of roughly 6 to 12 cycles were a sample-barcoded 5' primer and a J-beta primer mix. TCRdb analysed the 5' RACE reads with MiXCR anew, one entry per CDR3 protein. The sample contains approximately 690,000 distinct CDR3 sequences, 40% to 50% of which appear only once. The sample comprised blood. The receptors come from a man of 80 years or more in good health.

The CDR3 spells CASSTQGALGNQPQHF. The CDR3 DNA is TGTGCCAGCAGCACTCAGGGGGCGTTGGGCAATCAGCCCCAGCATTTT. The chain links TRBV28 to TRBJ1-5, with 8 bases fitting TRBD1. Trimming at V came to 6 bases and at J to 2 bases, leaving 9 bases not matched to a gene. The CDR3 is 16 amino acids. Germline-derived CDR1 and CDR2 are MDHEN and SYDVKM.

The chain recombines TRBV6-2 or TRBV6-3 with TRBJ2-2, with TRBD1 matching over 10 bases. This CDR3 is 16 amino acids long. Germline trimming cut 5 bases from V and 4 bases from J; bases unmatched to any gene: 7. Germline V gives CDR1 MNHEY, CDR2 SVGEGT. The DNA for the CDR3 is TGTGCCAGCAGTGACCCGGGACAGGGGAGCACCGGGGAGCTGTTTTTT. Encoded protein: CASSDPGQGSTGELFF.

The chain employs TRBV21-1 and TRBJ2-7; the D segment call TRBD1 is taken from the table without a DNA check. TRBV21-1 is a pseudogene segment. The CDR3 sequence is 14 residues long. CDR3 coding DNA: TGTGCCAGCAGCAAATTCGGGGGTCCCTACGAGCAGTACTTC. Translating gives CASSKFGGPYEQYF.

The genes are TRBV28 and TRBJ2-2, with 11 bases matching TRBD1. Trimming cost V 8 bases and J 7 bases; bases outside gene matches: 12. In germline, CDR1 is MDHEN, CDR2 SYDVKM. The CDR3 sequence is 16 residues long. The CDR3 here is CASDESGTGGNGELFF. The CDR3 DNA reads as TGTGCCAGCGACGAGTCCGGGACAGGGGGAAACGGGGAGCTGTTTTTT. Based on the CDR3 plus reference TRBV28 and TRBJ2-2, the full variable domain is DVKVTQSSRYLVKRTGEKVFLECVQDMDHENMFWYRQDPGLGLRLIYFSYDVKMKEKGDIPEGYSVSREKKERFSLILESASTNQTSMYLCASDESGTGGNGELFFGEGSRLTVL.

The genes are TRBV11-2 and TRBJ1-4, with 7 nucleotides matching TRBD1. Germline lookup yields CDR1 SGHAT and CDR2 FQNNGV. This CDR3 is built from 18 residues. The J segment lost 0 bases and the V segment lost 5 bases, leaving 12 bases of the junction unmatched. The CDR3 sequence is CASSRTGTALATNEKLFF. CDR3 sequence (DNA): TGTGCCAGCAGCCGGACCGGGACAGCCCTTGCAACTAATGAAAAACTGTTTTTT.

The CDR3 reads CASSLPTGSNEQYF. The DNA of the CDR3 is TGTGCCAGCAGCTTACCGACAGGGTCGAACGAGCAGTACTTC. V gene TRBV13 combines with J gene TRBJ2-7; 7 nucleotides match TRBD1. Losses at the gene ends were 2 bases for V and 5 bases for J; bases not matched to a gene: 6. Germline V lookup: CDR1 PRHDT, CDR2 FYEKMQ (reference sequence). The CDR3 contains 14 residues.

CDR3 protein: CASSQPTRIETQYF. The CDR3 DNA reads as TGTGCCAGCAGCCAACCTACTAGGATCGAGACCCAGTACTTC. This rearrangement joins TRBV14 to TRBJ2-5, with D perhaps TRBD2 (5 bases). Trimming left V 2 bases short and J 5 bases short, with 12 bases between. Looked up from germline, CDR1 is SGHDN and CDR2 is FVKESK. The CDR3 totals 14 residues.

The V gene is TRBV12-3 or TRBV12-4, the J gene TRBJ2-3; TRBD1 matches at 7 bases. Losses at the gene ends were 5 bases for V and 0 bases for J; bases not matched to a gene: 5. CDR3 length equals 15 residues. The CDR3 coding sequence is TGTGCCAGCAGTCCGGACAGGCTCAGCACAGATACGCAGTATTTT. Its translation is CASSPDRLSTDTQYF.

This clonotype appeared a few times. This chain links TRBV7-3 with TRBJ2-1; a weak D match, TRBD2 (5 bases). The CDR3 loop spans 12 amino acids. Germline assignment: CDR1 SGHTA and CDR2 FQGTGA. Trimming left V 4 bases short and J 9 bases short, with 10 bases between. The CDR3 DNA reads TGTGCCAGCAGCTCGCTTGAGGGTGAGCAGTTCTTC. Translating it yields CASSSLEGEQFF.

Concerning this clonotype: Given a much more abundant clone one base away, this may be a read error. This chain uses TRBV24-1 with TRBJ2-3; D is perhaps TRBD1 or TRBD2 (5 bases each). CDR3 length equals 14 residues. Germline values: CDR1 KGHDR, CDR2 SFDVKD. The CDR3 bases are TGTGCCACCAGTGGGGACGGTCCCACAGATACGCGGTATTTT. This gives the protein CATSGDGPTDTRYF.

The rearrangement links TRBV6-1 to TRBJ1-2; the match to TRBD1 covers 7 bases. CDR3 length: 13 residues. CDR1 is MNHNS and CDR2 is SASEGT in the germline V gene. Losses at the gene ends were 4 bases for V and 7 bases for J; bases not matched to a gene: 6. Written as DNA, the CDR3 is TGTGCCAGCAGTGTAGGGGGCAGGGGTGGCTACACCTTC. This encodes CASSVGGRGGYTF.

The sample holds a few counts of this clonotype. The chain has TRBV15 and TRBJ2-3; no clear D. Between the trimmed V and J ends, which lost 6 bases and 9 bases, there was a span of 25 bases. There are 16 residues in the CDR3. Germline V lookup: CDR1 LNHNV, CDR2 YYDKDF (reference sequence). CDR3 sequence (DNA): TGTGCCACCAGTGTTAACAGCCGGAACGACCCGGACACGCAGTATTTT. Translation: CATSVNSRNDPDTQYF. Based on the CDR3 plus reference TRBV15 and TRBJ2-3, the full variable domain is DAMVIQNPRYQVTQFGKPVTLSCSQTLNHNVMYWYQQKSSQAPKLLFHYYDKDFNNEADTPDNFQSRRPNTSFCFLDIRSPGLGDTAMYLCATSVNSRNDPDTQYFGPGTRLTVL.

In this sample, this clonotype turned up a few times. The chain has TRBV5-1 and TRBJ2-7; TRBD2 aligns across 7 bases. Germline V gene data show CDR1 as SGHRS and CDR2 as YFSETQ. V was pared by 4 bases and J by 9 bases, with 10 bases of the junction left unmatched. The CDR3 spans 13 residues. DNA for the CDR3: TGCGCCAGCAGCCCGGGGGGTGACGGTGGGCAGTACTTC. It is translated as CASSPGGDGGQYF.

The rearrangement links TRBV5-1 to TRBJ2-1; 11 bases line up with TRBD2. The CDR3 spans 17 residues. The ends lost 2 bases at V and 6 bases at J; junction bases unmatched: 10. Germline CDR1 is SGHRS and CDR2 is YFSETQ. The CDR3 loop reads CASSFPGLAGGANEQFF. In DNA form, the CDR3 reads TGCGCCAGCAGCTTCCCTGGGCTAGCGGGAGGCGCCAATGAGCAGTTCTTC.

This clonotype showed up just a few times. The V and J genes are TRBV24-1 and TRBJ1-1; D remains ambiguous. Germline V lookup: CDR1 KGHDR, CDR2 SFDVKD. This CDR3 region has 14 residues. The ends were cut back, 2 bases at V and 4 bases at J, with 10 bases in the middle. Here the CDR3 reads CATSDSGEGTEAFF. The CDR3 region has the DNA TGTGCCACCAGTGATTCTGGGGAGGGCACTGAAGCTTTCTTT.

The DNA of the CDR3 is TGTGCCAGCGGCTGGGGGGGGGGAAGCACAGATACGCAGTATTTT. Protein product: CASGWGGGSTDTQYF. This chain uses TRBV7-2 with TRBJ2-3; 7 positions agree with TRBD2. Germline V lookup: CDR1 SGHTA, CDR2 FQGNSA. This CDR3 is built from 15 residues. With 8 bases clipped from V and 0 bases from J, the junction kept 8 bases outside the gene matches.

This clonotype was counted a few times. The CDR3 is CASSHPRAGTYTEAFF. DNA for the CDR3: TGTGCCAGCAGCCACCCTAGGGCGGGGACCTACACTGAAGCTTTCTTT. This sequence joins TRBV3-1 and TRBJ1-1; D might be TRBD1 (5 bases). Germline lookup yields CDR1 LGHDT and CDR2 YNNKEL (reference sequence). The CDR3 totals 16 residues. Trimming stripped 3 bases from V and 3 bases from J, with 17 bases between.

This chain's CDR3 is CASSLTSGPAYEQYF. In DNA, the CDR3 is TGTGCCAGCAGCTTAACTAGCGGGCCTGCCTACGAGCAGTACTTC. The chain is built from TRBV11-2 and TRBJ2-7; TRBD2 matches 9 bases. Germline CDR1 SGHAT, CDR2 FQNNGV. This CDR3 comprises 15 residues. With 2 bases clipped from V and 2 bases from J, the junction kept 4 bases outside the gene matches.

This clonotype was detected a few times. This chain connects TRBV29-1 to TRBJ1-2, with D tentatively TRBD1 (5 bases). The CDR3 loop spans 13 amino acids. Germline V gene data show CDR1 as SQVTM and CDR2 as ANQGSEA. V was trimmed by 6 bases and J by 0 bases, leaving 11 bases between them. The chain's CDR3 is CSVSTAPNYGYTF. The CDR3 bases are TGCAGCGTCTCGACAGCACCTAACTATGGCTACACCTTC.

V usage is TRBV20-1 and J usage is TRBJ2-4, with D perhaps being TRBD1 or TRBD2 (6 bases each). V was shortened by 2 bases and J by 8 bases, with 16 bases between the two germline ends. The CDR3 covers 14 residues. Germline V gene lookup returns CDR1 DFQATT and CDR2 SNEGSKA (reference sequence). The DNA for the CDR3 is TGCAGTGCTAGAAGGGGGGCGAGGGGAGACATTCAGTACTTC. This codes for CSARRGARGDIQYF.

The V gene is TRBV18, the J gene TRBJ2-3; no clear D gene. The CDR3 contains 12 residues. The V gene's germline CDR1 is KGHSH and CDR2 LQKENI. The V gene lost 8 bases and the J gene lost 1 base, with 7 bases spanning the gap. CDR3 amino acids: CASVSGTDTQYF. Here the CDR3 DNA reads TGTGCCAGCGTTTCTGGCACAGATACGCAGTATTTT.

In this sample, this clonotype turned up once. The V and J genes are TRBV20-1 and TRBJ1-4; D call uncertain. Germline CDR1 reads DFQATT; CDR2 reads SNEGSKA (reference sequence). This CDR3 contains 14 residues. Trimming cost V 3 bases and J 5 bases, with 13 bases left between them. The CDR3 loop is CSASLAHTNEKLFF. The CDR3 bases are TGCAGTGCTAGCCTTGCCCACACGAATGAAAAACTGTTTTTT.

There are many counts of this clonotype. The V gene is TRBV14, the J gene TRBJ1-2; D not resolved. Trimming removed 4 bases from V and 1 base from J, with 7 bases in between. Germline CDR1 and CDR2: SGHDN and FVKESK. The CDR3 has 13 amino acids. For the CDR3, the DNA is TGTGCCAGCAGCCTCAGCCTTAACTATGGCTACACCTTC. It translates to CASSLSLNYGYTF.

This clonotype was picked up a small number of times. The chain employs TRBV24-1 and TRBJ2-5; TRBD1 matches at 12 bases. V dropped 10 bases and J dropped 5; count of bases not matched to a gene: 10. The germline V gene has CDR1 KGHDR and CDR2 SFDVKD. The length of the CDR3 is 15 residues. The CDR3 reads CATSPGQGASETQYF. The CDR3 nucleotides are TGTGCCACTAGTCCGGGACAGGGGGCATCGGAGACCCAGTACTTC.

This clonotype has just a few counts. The chain couples TRBV11-3 to TRBJ2-3; no clear D gene. Germline CDR1 SGHNT, CDR2 YENEEA. This CDR3 is built from 15 residues. V shed 0 bases and J shed 5 bases, with 12 bases lying between them. The CDR3 loop is CASSLDATPRDTQYF. As DNA, the CDR3 is TGTGCCAGCAGCTTAGATGCCACACCGAGAGATACGCAGTATTTT.